The T cell receptor beta chain under discussion was sequenced for a study of human T cells and chemical hapten exposure. TCRdb called the RACE reads again in MiXCR, with one record for every CDR3 protein. The top ten hold approximately 10% of the sample, which has 80,000 to 100,000 distinct CDR3 sequences, 25% to 30% seen once. Time point in this sample: patch test 3, about 24 weeks after DPC sensitization. Treatment meaning: therapeutic diphenylcyclopropenone sensitization with weekly scalp DPC. The CDR3 is 15 amino acids. V dropped 5 bases and J dropped 5; count of bases not matched to a gene: 9. V usage is TRBV12-3 or TRBV12-4 and J usage is TRBJ1-1, with 9 bases lining up with TRBD1. The origin of this receptor is a man aged 35 to 55 with alopecia areata. Some clones in this sample may be carry-over from other donors' samples. The sample in question was whole blood, obtained in connection with sensitization to the hapten diphenylcyclopropenone (DPC). CDR3 sequence (DNA): TGTGCCAGCAGTAAACAGGGGGCAGGTGAAACTGAAGCTTTCTTT. It encodes CASSKQGAGETEAFF.